This is a list of T cell receptor beta chains from one sample in a study of cytomegalovirus exposure and HLA in healthy donors. Profiled with immunoSEQ multiplex PCR; TCRdb holds only in-frame clones, not every one. The table includes around 120,000 clones, over 65% detected once. The sequenced sample consisted of PBMCs. The receptors come from a man aged 25-45 years in good health and CMV-seronegative. Both conserved end residues are part of each CDR3. The D gene is left open where the match is weak. Expanded clones get a size class; other rows say once, few or many, or leave the size out.

TRBV5-4,few,TRBJ1-2,TRBD1,CASNVQGVGYGYTF,TGTGCCAGCAACGTACAGGGGGTGGGCTATGGCTACACCTTC
TRBV25-1,-,TRBJ1-2,TRBD1,CASSHPGGYGYTF,TGTGCCAGCAGTCACCCAGGGGGCTATGGCTACACCTTC
TRBV5-4,-,TRBJ1-2,-,CASRWASYNYGYTF,TGTGCCAGCCGGTGGGCATCCTATAACTATGGCTACACCTTC
TRBV5-1,-,TRBJ2-7,TRBD2,CASSLVSSGTQPYEQYF,TGCGCCAGCAGCTTGGTGAGTAGCGGGACCCAACCCTACGAGCAGTACTTC
TRBV27,-,TRBJ1-2,TRBD1,CASSLWGRGDYGYTF,TGTGCCAGCAGTTTATGGGGCAGGGGGGACTATGGCTACACCTTC
TRBV19,-,TRBJ1-1,-,CASSIGQMNTEAFF,TGTGCCAGTAGTATAGGCCAGATGAACACTGAAGCTTTCTTT
TRBV25-1,-,TRBJ2-7,TRBD1,CASSATGFEQYF,TGTGCCAGCAGTGCGACAGGGTTCGAGCAGTACTTC
TRBV5-6,-,TRBJ2-2,-,CASKATGYTGELFF,TGTGCCAGCAAGGCTACAGGATACACCGGGGAGCTGTTTTTT
TRBV29-1,-,TRBJ1-2,-,CSVEPGGYTF,TGCAGCGTTGAACCGGGAGGCTACACCTTC
TRBV7-9,-,TRBJ1-5,TRBD1,CASSLGGTEGNQPQHF,TGTGCCAGCAGCTTAGGAGGGACAGAGGGTAATCAGCCCCAGCATTTT
TRBV25-1,-,TRBJ2-6,-,CASSETAGANVLTF,TGTGCCAGCAGTGAAACTGCTGGGGCCAACGTCCTGACTTTC
TRBV6-6,-,TRBJ1-2,-,CASSPQGNYGYTF,TGTGCCAGCAGTCCACAGGGTAACTATGGCTACACCTTC
TRBV19,-,TRBJ1-5,TRBD1,CASSGRQGFNQPQHF,TGTGCCAGTAGTGGCCGACAGGGCTTCAATCAGCCCCAGCATTTT
TRBV6-4,-,TRBJ2-1,-,CASSDSDFNEQFF,TGTGCCAGCAGTGACTCGGACTTCAATGAGCAGTTCTTC
TRBV19,-,TRBJ2-1,-,CASSIAAYGSEQFF,TGTGCCAGTAGTATAGCAGCGTACGGCAGTGAGCAGTTCTTC
TRBV5-1,-,TRBJ1-6,-,CASSFEPYNSPLHF,TGCGCCAGCAGCTTTGAGCCTTATAATTCACCCCTCCACTTT
TRBV5-1,-,TRBJ2-7,-,CASSLAISYEQYF,TGCGCCAGCAGCTTGGCCATCTCCTACGAGCAGTACTTC
TRBV27,-,TRBJ2-6,-,CASSLFRHLASGANVLTF,TGTGCCAGCAGTTTATTTCGACACCTGGCCTCTGGGGCCAACGTCCTGACTTTC
TRBV4-1,-,TRBJ2-1,TRBD2,CASSQDREAPEQFF,TGCGCCAGCAGCCAAGATCGGGAGGCCCCCGAGCAGTTCTTC
TRBV4-3,few,TRBJ2-7,-,CASSQDSQGPYEQYF,TGCGCCAGCAGCCAAGATAGCCAGGGCCCCTACGAGCAGTACTTC
TRBV13,-,TRBJ2-5,TRBD2,CASSQTSGSGETQYF,TGTGCCAGCAGCCAGACTAGCGGGAGCGGTGAGACCCAGTACTTC
TRBV14,-,TRBJ2-7,-,CASSQFDRNEQYF,TGTGCCAGCAGCCAATTCGACAGGAACGAGCAGTACTTC
TRBV18,-,TRBJ1-2,-,CASSRMGQGNGYTF,TGTGCCAGCTCACGGATGGGCCAGGGGAATGGCTACACCTTC
TRBV28,-,TRBJ1-2,-,CASILDTGHGYTF,TGTGCCAGCATCCTGGACACAGGGCATGGCTACACCTTC
TRBV27,-,TRBJ2-1,-,CASSPGFGYEQFF,TGTGCCAGCAGTCCAGGGTTTGGCTATGAGCAGTTCTTC
TRBV27,-,TRBJ1-5,TRBD1,CASSLSGQGSGSNQPQHF,TGTGCCAGCAGTTTGAGCGGACAGGGATCTGGCAGCAATCAGCCCCAGCATTTT